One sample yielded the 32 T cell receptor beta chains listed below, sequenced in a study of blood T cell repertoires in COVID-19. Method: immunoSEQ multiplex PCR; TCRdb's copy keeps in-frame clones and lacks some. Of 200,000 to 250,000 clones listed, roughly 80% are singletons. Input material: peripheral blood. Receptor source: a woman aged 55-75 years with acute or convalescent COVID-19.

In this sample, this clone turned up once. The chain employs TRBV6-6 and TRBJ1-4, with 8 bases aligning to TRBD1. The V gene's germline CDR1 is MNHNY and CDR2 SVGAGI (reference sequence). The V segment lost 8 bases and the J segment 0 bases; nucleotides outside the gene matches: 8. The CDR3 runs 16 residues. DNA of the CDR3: TGTGCCAGCGGGGGGACAGGACATGCAACTAATGAAAAACTGTTTTTT. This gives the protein CASGGTGHATNEKLFF.

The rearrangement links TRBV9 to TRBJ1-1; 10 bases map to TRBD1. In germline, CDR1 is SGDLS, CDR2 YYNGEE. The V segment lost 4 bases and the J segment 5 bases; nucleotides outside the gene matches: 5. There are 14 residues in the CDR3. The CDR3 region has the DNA TGTGCCAGCAGCTCACGGGACAGGGGTACTGAAGCTTTCTTT. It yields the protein CASSSRDRGTEAFF.

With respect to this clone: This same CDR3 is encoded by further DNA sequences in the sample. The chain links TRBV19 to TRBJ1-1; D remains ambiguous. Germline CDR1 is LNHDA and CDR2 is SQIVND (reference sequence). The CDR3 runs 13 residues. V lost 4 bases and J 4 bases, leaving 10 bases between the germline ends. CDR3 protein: CASSRREGTEAFF. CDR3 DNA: TGTGCCAGTAGTAGGAGGGAAGGCACTGAAGCTTTCTTT.

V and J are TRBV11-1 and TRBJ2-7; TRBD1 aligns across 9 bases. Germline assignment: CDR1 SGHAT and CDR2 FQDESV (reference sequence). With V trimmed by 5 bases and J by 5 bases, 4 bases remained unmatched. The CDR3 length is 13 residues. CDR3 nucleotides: TGTGCCAGCAGCCGGGACAGGGTTAACGAGCAGTACTTC. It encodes CASSRDRVNEQYF.

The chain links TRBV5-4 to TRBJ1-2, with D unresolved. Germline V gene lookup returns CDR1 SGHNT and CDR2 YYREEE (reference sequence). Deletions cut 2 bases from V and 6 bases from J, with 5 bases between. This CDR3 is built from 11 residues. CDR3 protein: CASSFQNGYTF. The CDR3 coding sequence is TGTGCCAGCAGCTTCCAGAATGGCTACACCTTC.

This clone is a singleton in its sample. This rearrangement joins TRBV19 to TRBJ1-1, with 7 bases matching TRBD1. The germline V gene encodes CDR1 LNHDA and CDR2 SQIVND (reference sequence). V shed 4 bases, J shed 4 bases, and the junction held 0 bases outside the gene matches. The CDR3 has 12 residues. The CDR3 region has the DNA TGTGCCAGTAGTAACAGGGGCACTGAAGCTTTCTTT. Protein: CASSNRGTEAFF.

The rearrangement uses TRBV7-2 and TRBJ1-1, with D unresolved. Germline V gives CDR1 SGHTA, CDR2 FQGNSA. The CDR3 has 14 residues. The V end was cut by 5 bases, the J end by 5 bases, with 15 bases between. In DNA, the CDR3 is TGTGCCAGCAGCCTTGCCGGGGAGTCTACTGAAGCTTTCTTT. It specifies CASSLAGESTEAFF.

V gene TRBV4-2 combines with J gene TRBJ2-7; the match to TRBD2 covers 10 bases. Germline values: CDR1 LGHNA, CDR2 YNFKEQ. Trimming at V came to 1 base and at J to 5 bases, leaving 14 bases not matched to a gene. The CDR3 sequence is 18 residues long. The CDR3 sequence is CASSQASSGGHRVHEQYF. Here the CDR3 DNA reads TGTGCCAGCAGCCAAGCTTCTAGCGGGGGCCATCGGGTCCACGAGCAGTACTTC.

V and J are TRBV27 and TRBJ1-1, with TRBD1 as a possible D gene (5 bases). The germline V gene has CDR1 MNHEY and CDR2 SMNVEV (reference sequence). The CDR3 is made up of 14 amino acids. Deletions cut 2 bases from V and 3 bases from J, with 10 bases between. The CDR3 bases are TGTGCCAGCAGTTTACTCCCCAGGGACACTGAAGCTTTCTTT. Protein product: CASSLLPRDTEAFF.

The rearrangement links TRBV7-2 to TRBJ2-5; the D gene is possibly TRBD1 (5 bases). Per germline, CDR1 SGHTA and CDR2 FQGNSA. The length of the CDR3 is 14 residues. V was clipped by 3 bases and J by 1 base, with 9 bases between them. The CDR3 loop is CASSFSRVQETQYF. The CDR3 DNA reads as TGTGCCAGCAGCTTTTCCAGGGTCCAAGAGACCCAGTACTTC.

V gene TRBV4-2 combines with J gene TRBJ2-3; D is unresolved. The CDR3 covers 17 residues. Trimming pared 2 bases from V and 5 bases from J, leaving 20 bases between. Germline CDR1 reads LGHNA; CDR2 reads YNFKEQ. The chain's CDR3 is CASSQSTAGPFLDTQYF. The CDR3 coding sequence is TGTGCCAGCAGCCAATCCACGGCAGGTCCTTTTTTAGATACGCAGTATTTT.

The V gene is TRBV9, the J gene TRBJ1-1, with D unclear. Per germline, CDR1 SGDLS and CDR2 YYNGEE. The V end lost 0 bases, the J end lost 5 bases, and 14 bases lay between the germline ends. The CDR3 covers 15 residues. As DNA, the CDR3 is TGTGCCAGCAGCGTAGGTTGGCAGGCTGTTACTGAAGCTTTCTTT. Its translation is CASSVGWQAVTEAFF. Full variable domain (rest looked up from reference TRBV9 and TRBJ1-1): DSGVTQTPKHLITATGQRVTLRCSPRSGDLSVYWYQQSLDQGLQFLIQYYNGEERAKGNILERFSAQQFPDLHSELNLSSLELGDSALYFCASSVGWQAVTEAFFGQGTRLTVV.

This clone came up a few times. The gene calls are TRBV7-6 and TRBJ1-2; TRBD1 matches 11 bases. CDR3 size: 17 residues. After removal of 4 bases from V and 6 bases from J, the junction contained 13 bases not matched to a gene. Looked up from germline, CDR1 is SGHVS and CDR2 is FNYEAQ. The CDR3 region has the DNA TGTGCCAGCAGCTCCCGGACAGGGGGCGCAGAGGGTAATGGCTACACCTTC. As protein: CASSSRTGGAEGNGYTF.

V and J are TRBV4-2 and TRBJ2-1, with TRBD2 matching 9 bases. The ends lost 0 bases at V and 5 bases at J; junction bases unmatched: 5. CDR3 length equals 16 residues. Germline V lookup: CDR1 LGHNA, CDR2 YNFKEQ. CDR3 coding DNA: TGTGCCAGCAGCCAAGATCGACTAGCGGCTGACAATGAGCAGTTCTTC. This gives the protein CASSQDRLAADNEQFF.

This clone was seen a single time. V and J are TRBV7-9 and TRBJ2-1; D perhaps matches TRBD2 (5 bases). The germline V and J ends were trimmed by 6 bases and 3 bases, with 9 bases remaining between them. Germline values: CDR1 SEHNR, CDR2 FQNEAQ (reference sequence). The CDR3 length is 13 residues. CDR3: CASSRESYNEQFF. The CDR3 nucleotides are TGTGCCAGCAGTAGGGAGAGCTACAATGAGCAGTTCTTC.

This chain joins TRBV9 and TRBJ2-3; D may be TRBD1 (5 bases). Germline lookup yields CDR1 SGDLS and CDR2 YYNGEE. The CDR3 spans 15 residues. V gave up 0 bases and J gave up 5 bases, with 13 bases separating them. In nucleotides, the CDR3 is TGTGCCAGCAGCGTAGGGCACACAGGATTAGATACGCAGTATTTT. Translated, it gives CASSVGHTGLDTQYF.

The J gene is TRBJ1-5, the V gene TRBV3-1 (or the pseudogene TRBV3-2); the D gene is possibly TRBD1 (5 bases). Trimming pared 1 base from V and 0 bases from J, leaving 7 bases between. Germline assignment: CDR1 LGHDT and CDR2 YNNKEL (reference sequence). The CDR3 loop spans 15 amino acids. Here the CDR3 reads CASSQGGVSNQPQHF. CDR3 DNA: TGTGCCAGCAGCCAAGGGGGGGTTAGCAATCAGCCCCAGCATTTT.

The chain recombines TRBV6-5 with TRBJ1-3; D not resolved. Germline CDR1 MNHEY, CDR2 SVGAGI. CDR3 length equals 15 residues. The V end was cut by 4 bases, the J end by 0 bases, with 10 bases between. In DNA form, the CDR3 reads TGTGCCAGCAGTTTATCTCCGGGCTCTGGAAACACCATATATTTT. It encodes CASSLSPGSGNTIYF.

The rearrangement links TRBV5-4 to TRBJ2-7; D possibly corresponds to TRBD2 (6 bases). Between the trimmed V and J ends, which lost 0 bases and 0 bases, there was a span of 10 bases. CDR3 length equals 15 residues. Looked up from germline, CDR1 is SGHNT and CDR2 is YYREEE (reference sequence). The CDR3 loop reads CASSLAGGDSYEQYF. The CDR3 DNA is TGTGCCAGCAGCTTGGCCGGCGGGGACTCCTACGAGCAGTACTTC. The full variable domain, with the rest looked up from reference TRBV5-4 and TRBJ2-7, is ETGVTQSPTHLIKTRGQQVTLRCSSQSGHNTVSWYQQALGQGPQFIFQYYREEENGRGNFPPRFSGLQFPNYSSELNVNALELDDSALYLCASSLAGGDSYEQYFGPGTRLTVT.

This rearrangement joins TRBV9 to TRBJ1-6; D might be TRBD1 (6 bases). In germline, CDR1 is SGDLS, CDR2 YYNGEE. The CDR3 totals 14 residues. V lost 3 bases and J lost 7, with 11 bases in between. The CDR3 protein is CASSATGYNSPLHF. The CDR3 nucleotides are TGTGCCAGCAGCGCCACAGGGTACAATTCACCCCTCCACTTT.

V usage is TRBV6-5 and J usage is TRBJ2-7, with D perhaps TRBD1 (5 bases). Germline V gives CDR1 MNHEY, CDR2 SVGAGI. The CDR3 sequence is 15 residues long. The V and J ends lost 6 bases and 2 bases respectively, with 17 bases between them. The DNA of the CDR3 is TGTGCCAGCAGCCCCCTAATGGGGCTTACCTACGAGCAGTACTTC. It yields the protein CASSPLMGLTYEQYF.

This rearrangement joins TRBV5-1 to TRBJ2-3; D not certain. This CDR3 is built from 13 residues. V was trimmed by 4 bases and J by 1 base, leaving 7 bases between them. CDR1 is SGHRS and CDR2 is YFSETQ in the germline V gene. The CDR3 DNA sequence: TGCGCCAGCAGCAAGGCGGGCACAGATACGCAGTATTTT. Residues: CASSKAGTDTQYF.

In DNA form, the CDR3 reads TGTGCCAGCAAAACGGGAGGTGGCGATACGCAGTATTTT. Translation gives CASKTGGGDTQYF. The chain employs TRBV28 and TRBJ2-3; 7 bases line up with TRBD2. The CDR3 is made up of 13 amino acids. With V trimmed by 7 bases and J by 6 bases, 7 bases remained unmatched. From germline, CDR1 is MDHEN and CDR2 SYDVKM.

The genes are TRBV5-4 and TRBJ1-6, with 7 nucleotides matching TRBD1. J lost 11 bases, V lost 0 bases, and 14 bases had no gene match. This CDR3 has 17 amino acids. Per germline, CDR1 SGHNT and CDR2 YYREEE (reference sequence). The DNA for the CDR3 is TGTGCCAGCAGCTTGGCGACAGGGAATACCGGGTCGACACCCCTCCACTTT. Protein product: CASSLATGNTGSTPLHF.

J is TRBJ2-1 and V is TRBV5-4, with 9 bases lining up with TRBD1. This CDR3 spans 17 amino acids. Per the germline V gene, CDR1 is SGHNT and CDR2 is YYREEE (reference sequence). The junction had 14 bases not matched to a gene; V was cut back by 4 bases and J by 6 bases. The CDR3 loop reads CASSPALGGTGINEQFF. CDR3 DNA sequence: TGTGCCAGCAGCCCAGCTCTGGGGGGGACAGGGATCAATGAGCAGTTCTTC.

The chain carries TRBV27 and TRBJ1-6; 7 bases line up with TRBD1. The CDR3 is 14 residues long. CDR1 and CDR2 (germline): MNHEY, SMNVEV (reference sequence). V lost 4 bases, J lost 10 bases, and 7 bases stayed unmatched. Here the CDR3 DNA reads TGTGCCAGCAGTTCTGACAGGGCTGGGTCACCCCTCCACTTT. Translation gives CASSSDRAGSPLHF.

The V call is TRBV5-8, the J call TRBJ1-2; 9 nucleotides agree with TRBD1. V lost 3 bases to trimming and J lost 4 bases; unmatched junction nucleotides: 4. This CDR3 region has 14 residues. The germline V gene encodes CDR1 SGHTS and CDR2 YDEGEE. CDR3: CASSYRDRVYGYTF. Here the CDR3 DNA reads TGTGCCAGCAGCTACCGGGACAGGGTCTATGGCTACACCTTC. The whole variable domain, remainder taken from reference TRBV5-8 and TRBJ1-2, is EAGVTQSPTHLIKTRGQQATLRCSPISGHTSVYWYQQALGLGLQFLLWYDEGEERNRGNFPPRFSGRQFPNYSSELNVNALELEDSALYLCASSYRDRVYGYTFGSGTRLTVV.

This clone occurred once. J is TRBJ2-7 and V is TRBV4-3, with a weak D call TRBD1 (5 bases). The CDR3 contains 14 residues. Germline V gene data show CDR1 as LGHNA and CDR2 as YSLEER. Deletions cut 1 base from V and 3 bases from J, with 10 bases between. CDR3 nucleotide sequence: TGCGCCAGCAGCCAAGCGTGGGGCAGCTACGAGCAGTACTTC. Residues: CASSQAWGSYEQYF.

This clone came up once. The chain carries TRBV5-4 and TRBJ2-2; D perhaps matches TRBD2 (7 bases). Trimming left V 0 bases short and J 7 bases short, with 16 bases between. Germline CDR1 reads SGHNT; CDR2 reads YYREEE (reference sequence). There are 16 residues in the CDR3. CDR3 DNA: TGTGCCAGCAGCTTGGCGTGGGGGGGCCAGGGCGGGGAGCTGTTTTTT. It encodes CASSLAWGGQGGELFF.

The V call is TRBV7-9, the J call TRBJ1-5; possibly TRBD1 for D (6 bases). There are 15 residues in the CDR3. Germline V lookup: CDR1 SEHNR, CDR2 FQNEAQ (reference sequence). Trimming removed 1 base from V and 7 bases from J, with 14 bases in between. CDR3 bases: TGTGCCAGCAGCTTAGGGGGCGGGGGGCACCAGCCCCAGCATTTT. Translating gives CASSLGGGGHQPQHF.

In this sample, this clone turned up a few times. The CDR3 sequence: CASSRNTGNSPLHF. The CDR3 DNA sequence: TGCGCCAGCAGCCGCAACACGGGAAATTCACCCCTCCACTTT. This chain uses TRBV5-1 with TRBJ1-6; D call uncertain. Germline CDR1 reads SGHRS; CDR2 reads YFSETQ. V lost 4 bases to trimming and J lost 7 bases, with 12 bases between them. The CDR3 sequence is 14 residues long.

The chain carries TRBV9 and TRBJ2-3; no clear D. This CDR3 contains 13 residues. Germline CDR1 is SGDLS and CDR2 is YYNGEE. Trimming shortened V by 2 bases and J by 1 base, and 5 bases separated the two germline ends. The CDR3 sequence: CASSVPGTDTQYF. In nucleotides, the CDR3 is TGTGCCAGCAGCGTTCCAGGCACAGATACGCAGTATTTT.